The rows below give T cell receptor beta chains drawn from one sample of a study of Graves' ophthalmopathy and Graves' hyperthyroidism. TCRdb redid the calling of the multiplex PCR reads with MiXCR, one entry per CDR3 protein. This sample yields over a million distinct CDR3 sequences, of which roughly two fifths are seen a single time; more than 9.5% belongs to the top ten. Source material: peripheral blood or thyroid tissue (not recorded which). These TCRs come from an adult man with Graves' hyperthyroidism. Each CDR3 is given with its conserved first and last residue. A D gene is named only where the DNA matches it firmly. Rows may omit the clone size; those that give it use once, few, many or a size class.

j_call d_call clone_size v_call cdr3_nt cdr3_aa
TRBJ1-1 . . TRBV29-1 TGCAGCGTTGAATTCCTGGGAGGCCATGTTAACACTGAAGCTTTCTTT CSVEFLGGHVNTEAFF
TRBJ2-1 . few TRBV25-1 TGTGCCAGCAGCCCAATTGGGGATAATGAGCAGTTCTTC CASSPIGDNEQFF
TRBJ2-7 . few TRBV11-2 TGTGCCAGCAACCCGACTCTGGTTCGCTACGAGCAGTACTTC CASNPTLVRYEQYF
TRBJ1-2 . many TRBV7-9 TGTGCCAGCAGCCCCTCGGGCAGAGACTATGGCTACACCTTC CASSPSGRDYGYTF
TRBJ2-5 . few TRBV6-5 TGTGCCAGCAGTTACCCCGGTGCTCAGCGGGAGACCCAGTACTTC CASSYPGAQRETQYF
TRBJ2-7 TRBD2 . TRBV7-8 TGTGCCAGCAGCCAAGACCTGCGGGAGTGGACCTACGAGCAGTACTTC CASSQDLREWTYEQYF
TRBJ2-5 . . TRBV29-1 TGCAGCGTTGTCCCTTTAAAGACAGAGACGCGGGAGACCCAGTACTTC CSVVPLKTETRETQYF
TRBJ2-2 TRBD1 . TRBV7-2 TGTGCCAGCAGCCCTGGGACAGCTAAGAACACCGGGGAGCTGTTTTTT CASSPGTAKNTGELFF
TRBJ2-7 . few TRBV15 TGTGCCACCAGCAGTCCTCGAAAGGCCCTTTCCGAGCAGTACTTC CATSSPRKALSEQYF
TRBJ2-5 TRBD2 once TRBV7-8 TGTGCCAGCAAGATCGGGACTAGCGGGGCACTAGGGACCCAGTACTTC CASKIGTSGALGTQYF
TRBJ2-7 TRBD1 . TRBV5-1 TGCGCCAGCAGCCAGAAAGACAGGGGAATGTACGAGCAGTACTTC CASSQKDRGMYEQYF
TRBJ1-2 TRBD1 many TRBV10-3 TGTGCCACGTCCTTGGACAGGGAAGGCTACACCTTC CATSLDREGYTF
TRBJ1-5 TRBD1 . TRBV29-1 TGCAGCGTTGATGGGACAGACTCGGGCAATCAGCCCCAGCATTTT CSVDGTDSGNQPQHF
TRBJ1-1 . few TRBV12-3/TRBV12-4 TGTGCCAGCAGTTTCTCGAACATCGGGGAAGCTTTCTTT CASSFSNIGEAFF
TRBJ2-7 TRBD1 few TRBV5-1 TGCGCCAGCAGCTTAGGCACCGGGACAGGTACCTACGAGCAGTACTTC CASSLGTGTGTYEQYF
TRBJ1-6 TRBD1 many TRBV7-8 TGTGCCAGCAGCTCCCGGACAGGGTACTATTCACCCCTCCACTTT CASSSRTGYYSPLHF
TRBJ1-5 TRBD1 . TRBV11-2 TGCGCCAGCAGCCAAGATTGGAGGACAGGGGGGGACGAGCATTTT CASSQDWRTGGDEHF
TRBJ2-7 . many TRBV12-3/TRBV12-4 TGTGCCAGCAGTTCCCGACCGGGTCGTTACGAGCAGTACTTC CASSSRPGRYEQYF
TRBJ2-7 . . TRBV4-1 TGCGCCAGCAGCCAAGGAATCCGGGACATAGATAAGCAGTACTTC CASSQGIRDIDKQYF
TRBJ1-2 . . TRBV20-1 TGCAGTGCTAGAGAGACAGGCCGGACTAACTATGGCTACACCTTC CSARETGRTNYGYTF
TRBJ2-7 . few TRBV7-2 TGTGCCAGCAGCCTCGATTTTACTTACGAGCAGTACTTC CASSLDFTYEQYF
TRBJ2-3 . . TRBV20-1 TGCAGTGCTCAGAGCCCAGCGTACACAGATACGCAGTATTTT CSAQSPAYTDTQYF
TRBJ1-1 . many TRBV7-2 TGTGCCAGCAGCCCCCATTGGGTCCAGGGGACTGAAGCTTTCTTT CASSPHWVQGTEAFF
TRBJ2-5 TRBD2 few TRBV28 TGTGCCAGCAGTTTACCGACTAGCCGGGAGGACGAGACCCAGTACTTC CASSLPTSREDETQYF
TRBJ2-7 . once TRBV29-1 TGCAGCTCCCGGGACAACTCCTACGAGCAGTACTTC CSSRDNSYEQYF
TRBJ2-7 TRBD1 few TRBV12-3/TRBV12-4 TGTGCCAGCAGTCGAAACTCCGGGACAGGGGGAGGGTCACGGGAGCAGTACTTC CASSRNSGTGGGSREQYF
TRBJ2-5 . many TRBV7-2 TGTGCCAGCAGCTTATCACAGCAAGAGACCCAGTACTTC CASSLSQQETQYF
TRBJ2-7 . few TRBV7-2 TGTGCCAGCAGCTTACAGGAGGGGAGCTCCTACGAGCAGTACTTC CASSLQEGSSYEQYF
TRBJ2-7 . . TRBV20-1 TGCAGTGCTGGGGGACCGCTTGTAAACGAGCAGTACTTC CSAGGPLVNEQYF
TRBJ2-2 TRBD2 . TRBV12-3/TRBV12-4 TGTGCCAGCTGTTGGACTAGCGGCACGAACACCGGGGAGCTGTTTTTT CASCWTSGTNTGELFF
TRBJ1-1 TRBD1 . TRBV7-9 TGTGCCAGCAGCAGAGACAGGGTAATAATGACCACTGAAGCTTTCTTT CASSRDRVIMTTEAFF
TRBJ2-5 . . TRBV6-6 TGTGCCACCCCGGACAGCTACACCGGGGGGGAGACCCAGTACTTC CATPDSYTGGETQYF
TRBJ1-1 . . TRBV25-1 TGTGCCAGCAGTGAATGGGGCAGGGGTGGCACTGAAGCTTTCTTT CASSEWGRGGTEAFF
TRBJ2-2 . . TRBV5-1 TGCGCCACCCTACCGGGGGGGGAGCTGTTTTTT CATLPGGELFF
TRBJ1-1 . . TRBV20-1 TGCAGTGCCAGCTCGCCAAAAATGAACACTGAAGCTTTCTTT CSASSPKMNTEAFF
TRBJ1-2 TRBD1 . TRBV29-1 TGCAGTGGACAGGGTGGCGGCTACACCTTC CSGQGGGYTF
TRBJ1-1 TRBD1 many TRBV5-1 TGCGCCAGCAGCCTGGACAGGGTCCGCGCTGAAGCTTTCTTT CASSLDRVRAEAFF
TRBJ1-5 . . TRBV10-3 TGTGCCAGCAGTGAATATGAGGCAGGCCAGCCCCAGCATTTT CASSEYEAGQPQHF
TRBJ1-6 . many TRBV7-2 TGTGCCAGCAGCCCACTGACTCCTAATTCACCCCTCCACTTT CASSPLTPNSPLHF
TRBJ2-5 TRBD1 . TRBV7-2 TGTGCCAGCAGCTCCCCGACAGGGGGCGACGAGACCCAGTACTTC CASSSPTGGDETQYF
TRBJ2-7 . few TRBV20-1 TGCAGTGCTAGAGATCCGAAGAAAGGGGATCAGCCCCAGCAGTACTTC CSARDPKKGDQPQQYF
TRBJ2-2 TRBD2 . TRBV20-1 TGCAGTGTAAAGGGAGGGCTAGGGCAGAAAAGTGGGACCGGGGAGCTGTTTTTT CSVKGGLGQKSGTGELFF
TRBJ1-1 . . TRBV20-1 TGCAGTGCTAGAGACCCCCGGGAAAACACTGAAGCTTTCTTT CSARDPRENTEAFF
TRBJ2-7 . many TRBV20-1 TGCAGTGCTAGAGTGGGCCTAGCCTACGAGCAGTACTTC CSARVGLAYEQYF
TRBJ2-7 TRBD1 many TRBV29-1 TGCAGCGTTGAAGGGGACAGTCGCTACGAGCAGTACTTC CSVEGDSRYEQYF
TRBJ2-7 TRBD1 many TRBV20-1 TGCAGTGCTAGACCGGGACAGGGGGACTACGAGCAGTACTTC CSARPGQGDYEQYF
TRBJ1-2 . once TRBV19 TGTGCCAGCTCGGGACGGGACAACTATGGCTACACCTTC CASSGRDNYGYTF
TRBJ1-6 . . TRBV10-2 TGCGCCAGCAGTGAGTCCGAGCCAAATTCACCCCTCCACTTT CASSESEPNSPLHF
TRBJ1-3 . many TRBV29-1 TGCAGCGTTGTTCCAGGCAGCTCTGGAAACACCATATATTTT CSVVPGSSGNTIYF
TRBJ1-1 . . TRBV5-1 TGCGCCAGCAGCCCGGGGGGGGTAGGGAACACTGAAGCTTTCTTT CASSPGGVGNTEAFF
TRBJ2-7 . . TRBV5-1 TGCGCCAGCAGCTTGTTTACTTCTTCCTACGAGCAGTACTTC CASSLFTSSYEQYF
TRBJ2-2 . many TRBV19 TGTGCCAGTAGGCGGAGGACCGCGAACACCGGGGAGCTGTTTTTT CASRRRTANTGELFF
TRBJ1-1 TRBD1 once TRBV27 TGTGCCAGCAGAGAGATAGGTCCGGGACAGGGGGCTTTTCGGCCCATATTCTTT CASREIGPGQGAFRPIFF